This TCR beta chain was recorded in a study of T cell responses to AZD1222 COVID-19 vaccine. Points on this clone: Its antigen is currently unknown.

Sequencing was performed with immunoSEQ multiplex PCR; in TCRdb, only in-frame clones are kept and a portion is missing. The table shows 130,000 to 150,000 clones, with 75% to 95% occurring only once. The CDR3 runs 13 residues. In germline, CDR1 is MNHEY, CDR2 SMNVEV (reference sequence). V was clipped by 2 bases and J by 1 base, with 6 bases between them. Whole-study results and caveats: Repertoire samples came only from after the peak T cell response. With two AZD1222 doses given, Spike-specific TCR breadth and depth both rose. Distributed over spike, vaccine-associated CD4 TCRs predominated at 160-218 and 743-854. Females made up more of the donors, who were largely white British, and clonal diversity may have come out too low.

The sequences come from peripheral blood, collected on day 0 of MenACWY control vaccination. This rearrangement joins TRBV27 to TRBJ2-7; D is unclear. This TCR was sampled from an adult in good health. DNA of the CDR3: TGTGCCAGCAGTTTACACACTTCCTACGAGCAGTACTTC. It codes for CASSLHTSYEQYF.